This T cell receptor beta chain emerged from a study of early T cells in non-severe SARS-CoV-2 infection. CDR3 size: 16 residues. V gave up 4 bases and J gave up 1 base, with 17 bases separating them. Germline lookup yields CDR1 SGHRS and CDR2 YFSETQ. This clonotype was recorded many times. What it recognizes is unknown. Study-wide results and limits: Matching results from VDJdb favored anti-spike CD8 responses, leaving private and CD4 specificities undetected.

In the library, individual cDNA molecules carried attached unique molecular identifiers. TCRdb passed the 5' RACE reads through MiXCR, listing each CDR3 protein once. The table has tens of thousands of distinct CDR3 sequences, about 9.4% seen once. The origin of this receptor is an adult who was a healthcare worker with PCR-confirmed SARS-CoV-2 infection or an uninfected control (not recorded which). Input material: whole blood. The chain joins TRBV5-1 to TRBJ1-1, with D perhaps TRBD1 (6 bases). This chain's CDR3 is CASSTWAGATNTEAFF. CDR3 DNA sequence: TGCGCCAGCAGCACGTGGGCGGGGGCGACGAACACTGAAGCTTTCTTT.